Listed here are 29 T cell receptor beta chains from one sample, sequenced in a study of blood T cell repertoires in COVID-19. TCRdb keeps only in-frame clones here, not all; method: immunoSEQ multiplex PCR. This table holds approximately 440,000 clones, approximately 90% found once. Sequencing used peripheral blood. The origin of the receptors is a woman aged 50 to 65 with COVID-19, enrolled during active disease.

The rearrangement joins TRBV3-1 (or the pseudogene TRBV3-2) to TRBJ1-1; TRBD1 aligns across 9 bases. This CDR3 has 13 residues. Germline V gives CDR1 LGHDT, CDR2 YNNKEL (reference sequence). V shed 5 bases, J shed 4 bases, and the junction held 2 bases outside the gene matches. CDR3 DNA sequence: TGTGCCAGCAGCAGGACAGGGGTCACTGAAGCTTTCTTT. This codes for CASSRTGVTEAFF.

The chain joins TRBV11-2 to TRBJ1-1, with D unclear. V was trimmed by 7 bases and J by 1 base, leaving 13 bases between them. The germline V gene encodes CDR1 SGHAT and CDR2 FQNNGV. The CDR3 loop spans 14 amino acids. The CDR3 bases are TGTGCCAGCATGCCTTGGGCAGCGAACACTGAAGCTTTCTTT. Residues: CASMPWAANTEAFF.

This clone was counted once. The chain couples TRBV7-9 to TRBJ1-3; D is unclear. In germline, CDR1 is SEHNR, CDR2 FQNEAQ (reference sequence). The CDR3 covers 16 residues. V lost 7 bases and J 0 bases, leaving 16 bases between the germline ends. CDR3 nucleotide sequence: TGTGCCAGCACCTTCCACTCGGGAGGCTCTGGAAACACCATATATTTT. Translation: CASTFHSGGSGNTIYF.

V gene TRBV5-1 combines with J gene TRBJ1-2; 9 bases align to TRBD1. V lost 8 bases and J lost 1; bases outside the gene matches: 6. The CDR3 has 14 residues. The germline V gene has CDR1 SGHRS and CDR2 YFSETQ. CDR3 DNA: TGCGCCAGTACTCCGGGACAGGGTAACTATGGCTACACCTTC. Protein sequence: CASTPGQGNYGYTF. The variable domain in full, with the rest retrieved from reference TRBV5-1 and TRBJ1-2, is KAGVTQTPRYLIKTRGQQVTLSCSPISGHRSVSWYQQTPGQGLQFLFEYFSETQRNKGNFPGRFSGRQFSNSRSEMNVSTLELGDSALYLCASTPGQGNYGYTFGSGTRLTVV.

The V and J genes are TRBV5-6 and TRBJ1-1; no definite D call. Trimming took 1 base from V and 6 from J, leaving 10 bases between them. Germline V CDR1 and CDR2: SGHDT, YYEEEE. This CDR3 spans 13 amino acids. CDR3 amino acids: CASSLTDLAEAFF. The CDR3 region has the DNA TGTGCCAGCAGCTTGACAGATCTGGCTGAAGCTTTCTTT.

The genes are TRBV6-5 and TRBJ1-2; 7 positions agree with TRBD1. Trimming removed 7 bases from V and 5 bases from J; junction bases left unmatched: 13. CDR1 is MNHEY and CDR2 is SVGAGI in the germline V gene. The CDR3 loop spans 15 amino acids. The CDR3 region is CASTSTGGGSYGYTF. The CDR3 DNA reads as TGTGCCAGCACCTCTACAGGAGGGGGCAGTTATGGCTACACCTTC.

This clone was observed once. The J gene is TRBJ1-1, the V gene TRBV19, with D possibly matching TRBD1 (5 bases). Trimming shortened V by 7 bases and J by 0 bases, and 15 bases separated the two germline ends. Per the germline V gene, CDR1 is LNHDA and CDR2 is SQIVND (reference sequence). This CDR3 region has 15 residues. The CDR3 loop reads CASIPSAGMNTEAFF. CDR3 nucleotides: TGTGCCAGTATCCCCTCGGCAGGGATGAACACTGAAGCTTTCTTT.

The rearrangement uses TRBV19 and TRBJ2-7; unclear D gene. V lost 0 bases to trimming and J lost 2 bases, with 14 bases between them. The CDR3 contains 16 residues. CDR1 and CDR2 (germline): LNHDA, SQIVND (reference sequence). CDR3 loop: CASSIDLEVPAYEQYF. CDR3 nucleotide sequence: TGTGCCAGTAGTATAGATCTTGAGGTCCCAGCCTACGAGCAGTACTTC.

V and J are TRBV18 and TRBJ1-1, with 9 bases aligning to TRBD1. CDR1 and CDR2 from the germline V gene are KGHSH and LQKENI. CDR3 length: 16 residues. With V trimmed by 3 bases and J by 3 bases, 8 bases remained unmatched. The CDR3 reads CASSPGQGNIDTEAFF. CDR3 coding DNA: TGTGCCAGCTCACCGGGACAGGGAAATATAGACACTGAAGCTTTCTTT.

This rearrangement joins TRBV19 to TRBJ1-1; D ambiguous. V was shortened by 7 bases and J by 10 bases, with 10 bases between the two germline ends. Germline V gene data show CDR1 as LNHDA and CDR2 as SQIVND (reference sequence). The CDR3 is 10 residues long. This chain's CDR3 is CASMSRRAFF. For the CDR3, the DNA is TGTGCCAGTATGTCTCGTAGAGCTTTCTTT.

The chain combines TRBV5-6 with TRBJ2-5, with D perhaps matching TRBD2 (5 bases). The length of the CDR3 is 13 residues. V lost 3 bases and J lost 5, with 11 bases in between. Germline V gives CDR1 SGHDT, CDR2 YYEEEE. The DNA of the CDR3 is TGTGCCAGCAGCTGGAGTCCGGGGGAGACCCAGTACTTC. It specifies CASSWSPGETQYF.

The chain combines TRBV2 with TRBJ2-1; 9 bases align to TRBD2. The V segment lost 8 bases and the J segment 10 bases; nucleotides outside the gene matches: 12. Germline-derived CDR1 and CDR2 are SNHLY and FYNNEI. CDR3 length: 14 amino acids. The CDR3 coding sequence is TGTGCCAGCCGTCATGGCGGGGGGGGCTCGGAGCAGTTCTTC. This gives the protein CASRHGGGGSEQFF.

The table lists this clone with a few counts. This rearrangement joins TRBV6-6 to TRBJ1-5; D gene unclear. Germline CDR1 MNHNY, CDR2 SVGAGI (reference sequence). Trimming cost V 9 bases and J 0 bases, with 18 bases left between them. The CDR3 has 16 amino acids. CDR3 nucleotide sequence: TGTGCCAGTCCCAGATCCTTCGTTTATAGCAATCAGCCCCAGCATTTT. Amino acid sequence: CASPRSFVYSNQPQHF.

This clone showed up just a few times. The chain is built from TRBV7-9 and TRBJ1-6; D is perhaps TRBD1 (6 bases). The CDR3 extends over 13 amino acids. Trimming shortened V by 1 base and J by 14 bases, and 12 bases separated the two germline ends. Germline V gives CDR1 SEHNR, CDR2 FQNEAQ (reference sequence). The CDR3 DNA follows: TGTGCCAGCAGCTTAGACAGGGACCGGACCCTCCACTTT. It codes for CASSLDRDRTLHF.

The genes are TRBV29-1 and TRBJ1-4; unclear D gene. The V end lost 4 bases, the J end lost 8 bases, and 17 bases lay between the germline ends. The CDR3 has 14 residues. Per germline, CDR1 SQVTM and CDR2 ANQGSEA. For the CDR3, the DNA is TGCAGCGTTGCGGCATCGGGAGGAGGGGAAAAACTGTTTTTT. Translation: CSVAASGGGEKLFF. Looking up the rest from reference TRBV29-1 and TRBJ1-4 gives the full variable domain: SAVISQKPSRDICQRGTSLTIQCQVDSQVTMMFWYRQQPGQSLTLIATANQGSEATYESGFVIDKFPISRPNLTFSTLTVSNMSPEDSSIYLCSVAASGGGEKLFFGSGTQLSVL.

Comments on this clone: Additional DNA sequences in this sample encode the identical CDR3. This sequence joins TRBV7-2 and TRBJ2-7; 8 nucleotides line up with TRBD1. V lost 5 bases and J lost 3; bases outside the gene matches: 6. The CDR3 sequence is 14 residues long. The germline CDR1 and CDR2 sequences are SGHTA and FQGNSA. Here the CDR3 DNA reads TGTGCCAGCAGCCCACAGGGGGGAGGCTACGAGCAGTACTTC. This gives the protein CASSPQGGGYEQYF.

V gene TRBV6-6 combines with J gene TRBJ1-4; 12 nucleotides align to TRBD1. Trimming cost V 6 bases and J 1 base; bases outside gene matches: 15. The germline V gene has CDR1 MNHNY and CDR2 SVGAGI (reference sequence). The length of the CDR3 is 20 residues. DNA of the CDR3: TGTGCCAGCAGCTATGATACCGGGACAGGGGGCGGCGTAACTAATGAAAAACTGTTTTTT. This codes for CASSYDTGTGGGVTNEKLFF.

This clone appeared once. The DNA for the CDR3 is TGTGCCAGCAGCCTTGCCCTGAGGTTGAGTACCGGGGAGCTGTTTTTT. Translation: CASSLALRLSTGELFF. The J gene is TRBJ2-2, the V gene TRBV5-6; the D is unclear. Germline CDR1 and CDR2: SGHDT and YYEEEE. The CDR3 has 16 amino acids. V was pared by 4 bases and J by 5 bases, with 18 bases between.

The genes are TRBV2 and TRBJ2-3; 9 bases are shared with TRBD2. The CDR3 covers 15 residues. J was trimmed by 1 base and V by 4 bases; bases with no gene match: 3. Germline V gives CDR1 SNHLY, CDR2 FYNNEI. CDR3 loop: CASSARTSGTDTQYF. The CDR3 DNA sequence: TGTGCCAGCAGTGCAAGGACTAGCGGCACAGATACGCAGTATTTT.

The genes are TRBV13 and TRBJ1-6; D unresolved. The V gene lost 4 bases and the J gene lost 8 bases, with 6 bases spanning the gap. CDR1 PRHDT and CDR2 FYEKMQ come from the germline V gene (reference sequence). CDR3 length equals 12 residues. The CDR3 nucleotides read TGTGCCAGCAGCTCCGGGGATTCACCCCTCCACTTT. Translation: CASSSGDSPLHF.

This chain joins TRBV18 and TRBJ1-4, with a weak D call TRBD1 (6 bases). The V gene's germline CDR1 is KGHSH and CDR2 LQKENI. The V end was cut by 5 bases, the J end by 11 bases, with 18 bases between. This CDR3 comprises 14 residues. CDR3 loop: CASSSTGSLWKLFF. The CDR3 nucleotides read TGTGCCAGCTCATCGACAGGTTCGCTTTGGAAACTGTTTTTT.

The V call is TRBV28, the J call TRBJ1-1, with 7 bases aligning to TRBD1. V dropped 6 bases and J dropped 1; count of bases not matched to a gene: 2. Germline loops: CDR1 MDHEN, CDR2 SYDVKM. CDR3 length: 13 amino acids. CDR3 nucleotides: TGTGCCAGCAGGCCAGGGGGGAACACTGAAGCTTTCTTT. It translates to CASRPGGNTEAFF.

The V and J genes are TRBV6-5 and TRBJ1-6, with TRBD1 matching over 10 bases. V was pared by 3 bases and J by 8 bases, with 4 bases of the junction left unmatched. The germline CDR1 and CDR2 sequences are MNHEY and SVGAGI. CDR3 length: 15 residues. In nucleotides, the CDR3 is TGTGCCAGCAGTTATCGTGGACAGGGGGATTCACCCCTCCACTTT. Amino acids: CASSYRGQGDSPLHF.

V and J are TRBV6-5 and TRBJ1-1; D gene ambiguous. Trimming took 2 bases from V and 1 from J, leaving 5 bases between them. The CDR3 consists of 13 residues. Germline V lookup: CDR1 MNHEY, CDR2 SVGAGI. The CDR3 DNA follows: TGTGCCAGCAGTTACGTCCAGAACACTGAAGCTTTCTTT. Translating gives CASSYVQNTEAFF.

The chain joins TRBV4-1 to TRBJ2-7, with D possibly TRBD1 on 6 matching bases. The CDR3 has 15 residues. The germline V gene has CDR1 MGHRA and CDR2 YSYEKL. The V end was cut by 1 base, the J end by 0 bases, with 10 bases between. This chain's CDR3 is CASSQGQAFSYEQYF. The CDR3 coding sequence is TGCGCCAGCAGCCAAGGACAGGCTTTCTCCTACGAGCAGTACTTC.

J is TRBJ1-1 and V is TRBV18; 7 bases fit TRBD1. The CDR3 is 18 residues long. Germline trimming cut 6 bases from V and 2 bases from J; bases unmatched to any gene: 18. The germline CDR1 and CDR2 sequences are KGHSH and LQKENI. The CDR3 loop is CASSRTARQGAGNTEAFF. CDR3 DNA sequence: TGTGCCAGCTCCCGGACGGCACGACAGGGTGCGGGCAACACTGAAGCTTTCTTT.

This clone was observed a single time. This chain links TRBV29-1 with TRBJ1-1; 12 nucleotides align to TRBD1. There are 15 residues in the CDR3. The V segment lost 4 bases and the J segment 0 bases; nucleotides outside the gene matches: 3. Germline lookup yields CDR1 SQVTM and CDR2 ANQGSEA. Here the CDR3 reads CSVVGDRGLNTEAFF. CDR3 in DNA: TGCAGCGTTGTTGGGGACAGGGGGCTGAACACTGAAGCTTTCTTT.

The chain is built from TRBV3-1 (or the pseudogene TRBV3-2) and TRBJ1-2, with D hard to call. The CDR3 is 16 amino acids. Trimming took off 0 bases at V and 8 bases at J, with 19 bases between the two ends. From germline, CDR1 is LGHDT and CDR2 YNNKEL (reference sequence). CDR3 nucleotides: TGTGCCAGCAGCCAAGAAATTCCGGCGGAGCTATTAGGCTACACCTTC. Protein: CASSQEIPAELLGYTF.

Only one count was recorded for this clone. The chain links TRBV29-1 to TRBJ1-2, with TRBD1 matching 7 bases. V shed 3 bases, J shed 0 bases, and the junction held 4 bases outside the gene matches. Germline values: CDR1 SQVTM, CDR2 ANQGSEA. The CDR3 loop spans 14 amino acids. CDR3 residues: CSVEGQKANYGYTF. The CDR3 bases are TGCAGCGTTGAGGGACAGAAAGCTAACTATGGCTACACCTTC.